The entry below gives a single T cell receptor beta chain sequence along with its context. The data belong to a study of PD-L1 blockade in urothelial cancer. Study details: Atezolizumab therapy began for patients in 2014, dosed at 1,200 mg intravenously every 3 weeks. Samples of blood were analyzed 3 weeks (second dose) and 6 weeks after treatment start.

Sequenced by immunoSEQ multiplex PCR; TCRdb stores in-frame clones only, minus some. The profile shows 84,000 or so clones, over 75% of them singletons. Time point defined: pretreatment peripheral blood. Patients in the study were battling locally advanced or metastatic urothelial carcinoma. This material consisted of PBMCs, taken around atezolizumab (anti-PD-L1) treatment. This sequence was found in a man aged 55 to 70 with urothelial cancer.

The CDR3 loop reads CASSLQQGYEQYF. As DNA, the CDR3 is TGTGCCAGCAGCTTACAACAGGGCTACGAGCAGTACTTC. The J gene is TRBJ2-7, the V gene TRBV7-6, with D possibly TRBD1 on 6 matching bases. Trimming pared 2 bases from V and 3 bases from J, leaving 8 bases between. CDR3 length: 13 residues. The germline CDR1 and CDR2 sequences are SGHVS and FNYEAQ.